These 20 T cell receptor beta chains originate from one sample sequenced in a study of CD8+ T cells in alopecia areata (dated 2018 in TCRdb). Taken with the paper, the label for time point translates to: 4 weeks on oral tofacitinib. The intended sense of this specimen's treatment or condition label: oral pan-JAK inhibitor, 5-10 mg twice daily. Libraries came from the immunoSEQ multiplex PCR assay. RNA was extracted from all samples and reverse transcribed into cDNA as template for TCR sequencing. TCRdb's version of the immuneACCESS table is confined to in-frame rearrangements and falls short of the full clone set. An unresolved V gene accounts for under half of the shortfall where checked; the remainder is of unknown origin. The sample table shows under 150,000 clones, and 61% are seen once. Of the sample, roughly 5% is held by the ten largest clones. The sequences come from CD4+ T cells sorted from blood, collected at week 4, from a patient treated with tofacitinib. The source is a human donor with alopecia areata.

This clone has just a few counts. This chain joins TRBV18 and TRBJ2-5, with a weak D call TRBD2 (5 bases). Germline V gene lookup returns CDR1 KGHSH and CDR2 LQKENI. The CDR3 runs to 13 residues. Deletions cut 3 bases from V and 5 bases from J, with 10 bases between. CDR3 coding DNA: TGTGCCAGCTCACCGCTAGCCCGGGAGACCCAGTACTTC. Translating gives CASSPLARETQYF.

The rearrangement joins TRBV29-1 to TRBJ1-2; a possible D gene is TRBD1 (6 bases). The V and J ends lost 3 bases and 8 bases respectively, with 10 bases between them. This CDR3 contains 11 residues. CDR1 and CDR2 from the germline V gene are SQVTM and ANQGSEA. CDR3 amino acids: CSVEGAWGYTF. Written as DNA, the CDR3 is TGCAGCGTTGAGGGGGCATGGGGCTACACCTTC.

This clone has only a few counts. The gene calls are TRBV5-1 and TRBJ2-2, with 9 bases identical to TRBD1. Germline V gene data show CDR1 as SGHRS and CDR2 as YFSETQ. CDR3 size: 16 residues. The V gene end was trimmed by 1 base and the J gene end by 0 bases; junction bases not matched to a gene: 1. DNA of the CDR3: TGCGCCAGCAGCTTGACAGGGGGCGCGAACACCGGGGAGCTGTTTTTT. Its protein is CASSLTGGANTGELFF. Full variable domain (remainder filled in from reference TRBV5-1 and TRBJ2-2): KAGVTQTPRYLIKTRGQQVTLSCSPISGHRSVSWYQQTPGQGLQFLFEYFSETQRNKGNFPGRFSGRQFSNSRSEMNVSTLELGDSALYLCASSLTGGANTGELFFGEGSRLTVL.

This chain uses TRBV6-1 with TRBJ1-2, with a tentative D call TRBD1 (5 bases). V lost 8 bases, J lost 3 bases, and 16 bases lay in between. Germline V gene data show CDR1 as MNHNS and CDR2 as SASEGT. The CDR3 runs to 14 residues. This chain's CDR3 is CASSISGRYYGYTF. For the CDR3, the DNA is TGTGCCAGCTCTATTTCAGGGAGATACTATGGCTACACCTTC.

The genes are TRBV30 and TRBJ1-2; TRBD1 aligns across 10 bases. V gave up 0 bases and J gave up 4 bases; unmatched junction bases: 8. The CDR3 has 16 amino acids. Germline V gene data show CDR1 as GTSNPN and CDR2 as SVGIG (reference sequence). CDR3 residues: CAWSVLRTGGGYGYTF. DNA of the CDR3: TGTGCCTGGAGTGTACTCCGGACAGGGGGTGGCTATGGCTACACCTTC.

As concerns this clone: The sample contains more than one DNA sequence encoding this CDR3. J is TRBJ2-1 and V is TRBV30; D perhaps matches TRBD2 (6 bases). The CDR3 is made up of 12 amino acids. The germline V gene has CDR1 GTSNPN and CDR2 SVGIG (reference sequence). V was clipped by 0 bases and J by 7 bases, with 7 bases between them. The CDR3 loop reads CAWSVRGNEQFF. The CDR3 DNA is TGTGCCTGGAGTGTACGGGGGAATGAGCAGTTCTTC.

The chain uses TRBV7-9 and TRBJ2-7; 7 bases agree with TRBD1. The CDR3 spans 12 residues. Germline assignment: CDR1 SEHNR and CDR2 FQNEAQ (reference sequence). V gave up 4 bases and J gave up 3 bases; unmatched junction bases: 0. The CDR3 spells CASSYRGYEQYF. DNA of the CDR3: TGTGCCAGCAGCTACAGGGGCTACGAGCAGTACTTC.

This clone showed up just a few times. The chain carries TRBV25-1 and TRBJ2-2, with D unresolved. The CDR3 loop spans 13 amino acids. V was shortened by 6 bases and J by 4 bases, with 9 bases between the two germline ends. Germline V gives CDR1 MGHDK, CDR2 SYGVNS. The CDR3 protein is CASRPGSTGELFF. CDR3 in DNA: TGTGCCAGCAGGCCTGGGTCCACCGGGGAGCTGTTTTTT. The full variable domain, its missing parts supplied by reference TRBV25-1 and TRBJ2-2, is EADIYQTPRYLVIGTGKKITLECSQTMGHDKMYWYQQDPGMELHLIHYSYGVNSTEKGDLSSESTVSRIRTEHFPLTLESARPSHTSQYLCASRPGSTGELFFGEGSRLTVL.

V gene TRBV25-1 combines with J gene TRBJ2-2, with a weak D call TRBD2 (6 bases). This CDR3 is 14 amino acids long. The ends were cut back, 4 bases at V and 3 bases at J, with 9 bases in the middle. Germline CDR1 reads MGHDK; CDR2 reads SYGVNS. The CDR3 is CASSGEAYTGELFF. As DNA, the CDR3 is TGTGCCAGCAGTGGGGAGGCTTACACCGGGGAGCTGTTTTTT. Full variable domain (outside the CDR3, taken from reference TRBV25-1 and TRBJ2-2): EADIYQTPRYLVIGTGKKITLECSQTMGHDKMYWYQQDPGMELHLIHYSYGVNSTEKGDLSSESTVSRIRTEHFPLTLESARPSHTSQYLCASSGEAYTGELFFGEGSRLTVL.

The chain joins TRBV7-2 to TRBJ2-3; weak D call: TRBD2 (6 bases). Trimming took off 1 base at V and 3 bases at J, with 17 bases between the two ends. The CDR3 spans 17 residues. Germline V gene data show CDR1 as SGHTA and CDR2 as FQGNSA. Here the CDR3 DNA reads TGTGCCAGCAGCTTAGTCCCTCGGGGGAAGGGGACAGATACGCAGTATTTT. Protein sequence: CASSLVPRGKGTDTQYF.

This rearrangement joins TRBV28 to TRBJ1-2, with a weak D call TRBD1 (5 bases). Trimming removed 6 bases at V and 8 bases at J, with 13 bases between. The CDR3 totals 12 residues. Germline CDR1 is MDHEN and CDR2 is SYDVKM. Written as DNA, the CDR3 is TGTGCCAGCAGCCTCGCAGGGTGGGGCTACACCTTC. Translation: CASSLAGWGYTF.

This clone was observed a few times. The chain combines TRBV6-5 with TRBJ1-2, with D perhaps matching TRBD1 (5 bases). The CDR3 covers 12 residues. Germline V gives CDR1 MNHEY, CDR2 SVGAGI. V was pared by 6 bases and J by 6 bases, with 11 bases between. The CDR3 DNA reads TGTGCCAGCAGGGTAGGGGTGGATGGCTACACCTTC. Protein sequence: CASRVGVDGYTF.

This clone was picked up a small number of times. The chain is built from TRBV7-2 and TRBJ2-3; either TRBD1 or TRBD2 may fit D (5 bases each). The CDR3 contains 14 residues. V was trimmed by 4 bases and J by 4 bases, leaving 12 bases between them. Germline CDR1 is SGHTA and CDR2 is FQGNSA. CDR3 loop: CASSYVGDPDTQYF. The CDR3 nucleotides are TGTGCCAGCAGCTATGTCGGGGACCCAGATACGCAGTATTTT.

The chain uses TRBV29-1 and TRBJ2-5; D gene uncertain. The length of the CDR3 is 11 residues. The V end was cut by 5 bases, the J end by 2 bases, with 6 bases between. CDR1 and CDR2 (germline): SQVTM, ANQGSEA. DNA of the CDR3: TGCAGCGTTCAATTACAAGAGACCCAGTACTTC. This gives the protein CSVQLQETQYF.

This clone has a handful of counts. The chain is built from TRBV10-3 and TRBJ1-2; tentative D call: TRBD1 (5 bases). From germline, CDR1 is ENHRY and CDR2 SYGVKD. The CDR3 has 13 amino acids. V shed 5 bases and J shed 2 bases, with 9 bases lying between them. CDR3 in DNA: TGTGCCATCAGTCTATCAGGGAACTATGGCTACACCTTC. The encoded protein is CAISLSGNYGYTF.

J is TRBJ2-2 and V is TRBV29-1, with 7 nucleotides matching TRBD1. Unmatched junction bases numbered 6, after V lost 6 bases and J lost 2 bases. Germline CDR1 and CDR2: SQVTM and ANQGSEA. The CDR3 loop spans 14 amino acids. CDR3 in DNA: TGCAGCGTGGTGGGACAGACTAACACCGGGGAGCTGTTTTTT. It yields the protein CSVVGQTNTGELFF.

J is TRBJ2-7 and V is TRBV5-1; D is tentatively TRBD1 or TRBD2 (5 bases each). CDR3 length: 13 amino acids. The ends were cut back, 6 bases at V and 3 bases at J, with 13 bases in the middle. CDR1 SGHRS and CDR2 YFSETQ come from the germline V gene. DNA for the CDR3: TGCGCCAGCAATGGGGGATCCTTCTACGAGCAGTACTTC. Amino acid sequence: CASNGGSFYEQYF. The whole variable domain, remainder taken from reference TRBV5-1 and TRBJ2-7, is KAGVTQTPRYLIKTRGQQVTLSCSPISGHRSVSWYQQTPGQGLQFLFEYFSETQRNKGNFPGRFSGRQFSNSRSEMNVSTLELGDSALYLCASNGGSFYEQYFGPGTRLTVT.

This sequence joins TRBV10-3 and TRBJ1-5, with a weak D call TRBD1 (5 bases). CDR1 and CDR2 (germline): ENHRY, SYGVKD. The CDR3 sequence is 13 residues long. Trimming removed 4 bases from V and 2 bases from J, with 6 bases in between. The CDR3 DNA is TGTGCCATCAGTGCGGGGGGCAATCAGCCCCAGCATTTT. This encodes CAISAGGNQPQHF.

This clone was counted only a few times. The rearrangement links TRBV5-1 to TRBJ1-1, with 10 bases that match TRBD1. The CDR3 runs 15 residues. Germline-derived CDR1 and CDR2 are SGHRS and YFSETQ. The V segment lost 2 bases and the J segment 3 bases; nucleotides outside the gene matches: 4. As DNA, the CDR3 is TGCGCCAGCAGCTTCCAAGGACAGGGGGACACTGAAGCTTTCTTT. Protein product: CASSFQGQGDTEAFF.

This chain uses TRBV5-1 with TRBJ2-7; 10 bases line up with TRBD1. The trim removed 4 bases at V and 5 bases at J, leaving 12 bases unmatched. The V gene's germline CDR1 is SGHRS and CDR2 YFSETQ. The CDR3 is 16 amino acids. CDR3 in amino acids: CASSPLSGTGVHEQYF. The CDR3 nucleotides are TGCGCCAGCAGCCCCTTATCCGGGACAGGGGTCCACGAGCAGTACTTC.